This T cell receptor beta chain was recorded in a study of blood T cell repertoires in COVID-19. Study-level information: COVID-19 samples, acute and convalescent, were from the United States, Italy and Spain.

The CDR3 has 13 amino acids. V dropped 5 bases and J dropped 7; count of bases not matched to a gene: 4. Germline assignment: CDR1 SGHRS and CDR2 YFSETQ. The protocol was immunoSEQ multiplex PCR, while the TCRdb copy is restricted to in-frame clones and leaves out a portion. The sample lists about 39,000 clones; over 70% were seen once. This chain connects TRBV5-1 to TRBJ2-1, with TRBD2 matching over 9 bases. Sequencing was done on a sample of peripheral blood. The receptor was derived from a man aged 45-65 years with active or convalescent COVID-19. The CDR3 DNA is TGCGCCAGCAGATTAGCGGGAGTGAATGAGCAGTTCTTC. This codes for CASRLAGVNEQFF.